The 24 T cell receptor beta chains presented below share a single source sample, sequenced in a study of T cell changes during pregnancy in multiple sclerosis. Generated by immunoSEQ multiplex PCR, the TCRdb table keeps only in-frame clones and is missing some. The repertoire includes approximately 60,000 clones, roughly 90% of them detected once, and approximately 0.9% sits in the top ten. The sample here was peripheral blood, taken before pregnancy. Source of these receptors: a female donor with multiple sclerosis, enrolled in a pregnancy study.

The CDR3 region is CASSPKGGQGASGGVDTQYF. CDR3 bases: TGTGCCAGCAGCCCGAAGGGGGGACAGGGGGCTAGCGGGGGAGTTGATACGCAGTATTTT. This chain connects TRBV7-3 to TRBJ2-3; 12 bases are shared with TRBD1. V gave up 5 bases and J gave up 6 bases; unmatched junction bases: 21. The germline gives CDR1 SGHTA, CDR2 FQGTGA. The CDR3 consists of 20 residues.

This chain connects TRBV11-2 to TRBJ2-5; D is possibly TRBD2 (6 bases). Germline V lookup: CDR1 SGHAT, CDR2 FQNNGV. The V end was cut by 5 bases, the J end by 0 bases, with 16 bases between. The CDR3 consists of 16 residues. The CDR3, as DNA: TGTGCCAGCAGCCCGATGACTAGTATGTACCAAGAGACCCAGTACTTC. This translates into CASSPMTSMYQETQYF.

The V and J genes are TRBV29-1 and TRBJ2-1; TRBD2 matches 7 bases. Trimming at V came to 3 bases and at J to 6 bases, leaving 11 bases not matched to a gene. This CDR3 is built from 15 residues. In germline, CDR1 is SQVTM, CDR2 ANQGSEA. The DNA of the CDR3 is TGCAGCGTTGATGCCCCGGGGGGACGGTTCAATGAGCAGTTCTTC. Encoded protein: CSVDAPGGRFNEQFF.

The chain links TRBV5-1 to TRBJ1-4, with D possibly being TRBD1 (6 bases). This CDR3 has 15 residues. CDR1 and CDR2 from the germline V gene are SGHRS and YFSETQ. V lost 0 bases to trimming and J lost 4 bases, with 10 bases between them. The CDR3 here is CASSLVGRGNEKLFF. The CDR3 DNA reads TGCGCCAGCAGCTTGGTCGGCAGGGGTAATGAAAAACTGTTTTTT.

In this sample, this clone turned up once. The CDR3 DNA sequence: TGTGCCAGCAGTCGGGGGGGGGACGAGCAGTACTTC. Encoded protein: CASSRGGDEQYF. V usage is TRBV6-5 and J usage is TRBJ2-7; 8 nucleotides agree with TRBD2. This CDR3 is built from 12 residues. Germline CDR1 and CDR2: MNHEY and SVGAGI. Losses at the gene ends were 5 bases for V and 5 bases for J; bases not matched to a gene: 2.

The chain has TRBV9 and TRBJ2-3, with a possible D match to TRBD2 (5 bases). Germline assignment: CDR1 SGDLS and CDR2 YYNGEE. Trimming shortened V by 0 bases and J by 5 bases, and 13 bases separated the two germline ends. The CDR3 spans 15 residues. The CDR3 DNA sequence: TGTGCCAGCAGCGTAGAGGGCGGGTCGCGAGATACGCAGTATTTT. Translation: CASSVEGGSRDTQYF.

The CDR3 sequence is CASNRLSGNTIYF. Written as DNA, the CDR3 is TGTGCCAGCAATCGTCTCTCTGGAAACACCATATATTTT. J is TRBJ1-3 and V is TRBV6-5; D call uncertain. The V and J ends lost 7 bases and 0 bases respectively, with 7 bases between them. The CDR3 consists of 13 residues. The germline V gene encodes CDR1 MNHEY and CDR2 SVGAGI.

This rearrangement joins TRBV30 to TRBJ2-7; TRBD1 aligns across 9 bases. The V and J ends lost 5 bases and 7 bases, in that order; junction bases with no gene match: 3. This CDR3 has 11 residues. The germline V gene has CDR1 GTSNPN and CDR2 SVGIG (reference sequence). DNA for the CDR3: TGTGCCTGGGGGACAGGGCTTGAGCAGTACTTC. It yields the protein CAWGTGLEQYF.

V gene TRBV2 combines with J gene TRBJ1-1, with D possibly being TRBD1 (5 bases). Germline CDR1 reads SNHLY; CDR2 reads FYNNEI. The CDR3 consists of 15 residues. V was shortened by 5 bases and J by 1 base, with 14 bases between the two germline ends. The CDR3 protein is CASSRSQGGNTEAFF. The CDR3 DNA is TGTGCCAGCAGTCGAAGCCAGGGAGGGAACACTGAAGCTTTCTTT.

V usage is TRBV6-5 and J usage is TRBJ2-1; no reliable D call. The V gene lost 8 bases and the J gene lost 7 bases, with 18 bases spanning the gap. Germline V gives CDR1 MNHEY, CDR2 SVGAGI. The CDR3 has 14 amino acids. The DNA for the CDR3 is TGTGCCAGCGGTTCCGAGAGACTCAGAAATGAGCAGTTCTTC. As protein: CASGSERLRNEQFF.

The V call is TRBV19, the J call TRBJ1-3; D is ambiguous. The V end was cut by 10 bases, the J end by 4 bases, with 14 bases between. Germline V gene data show CDR1 as LNHDA and CDR2 as SQIVND (reference sequence). The CDR3 covers 13 residues. This CDR3 reads CATRAGPGNTIYF. As DNA, the CDR3 is TGTGCCACTCGGGCGGGCCCCGGAAACACCATATATTTT.

The V call is TRBV6-1, the J call TRBJ1-5; D is perhaps TRBD1 (5 bases). CDR3 length: 13 residues. CDR1 MNHNS and CDR2 SASEGT come from the germline V gene. V was cut by 3 bases and J by 6 bases, with 9 bases left in between. CDR3 region: CASSDGRVQPQHF. CDR3 sequence (DNA): TGTGCCAGCAGTGATGGCAGGGTTCAGCCCCAGCATTTT.

This sequence joins TRBV15 and TRBJ1-5; TRBD1 is a possible D gene (6 bases). Trimming cost V 1 base and J 5 bases, with 9 bases left between them. CDR1 is LNHNV, CDR2 YYDKDF, per germline (reference sequence). CDR3 length: 14 residues. CDR3 nucleotides: TGTGCCACCAGCAGAGTAGCAGGGGATCAGCCCCAGCATTTT. Translated, it gives CATSRVAGDQPQHF.

The V call is TRBV2, the J call TRBJ1-6, with D perhaps matching TRBD1 (6 bases). Trimming removed 2 bases at V and 3 bases at J, with 14 bases between. The germline V gene has CDR1 SNHLY and CDR2 FYNNEI. The CDR3 is 17 amino acids. This CDR3 is CASSEWGREDYNSPLHF. In nucleotides, the CDR3 is TGTGCCAGCAGTGAATGGGGGCGCGAGGACTATAATTCACCCCTCCACTTT.

The V and J genes are TRBV21-1 and TRBJ1-6; TRBD1, the D gene given by the table, was not confirmed from the DNA. TRBV21-1 is described as a pseudogene. This CDR3 is 16 amino acids long. In DNA, the CDR3 is TGTGCCAGCAGAGTCTCAGGGGGCGGTGGTAATTCACCCCTCCACTTT. It yields the protein CASRVSGGGGNSPLHF.

The CDR3 spells CASSSSPWDSEGETQYF. The CDR3 DNA reads TGTGCCAGCAGCTCCTCGCCCTGGGACAGTGAGGGAGAGACCCAGTACTTC. V usage is TRBV7-8 and J usage is TRBJ2-5, with 7 bases that match TRBD1. CDR1 and CDR2 from the germline V gene are SGHVS and FQNEAQ. With 4 bases clipped from V and 4 bases from J, the junction kept 15 bases outside the gene matches. This CDR3 is 17 amino acids long. The full variable domain, with the rest looked up from reference TRBV7-8 and TRBJ2-5, is GAGVSQSPRYKVAKRGQDVALRCDPISGHVSLFWYQQALGQGPEFLTYFQNEAQLDKSGLPSDRFFAERPEGSVSTLKIQRTQQEDSAVYLCASSSSPWDSEGETQYFGPGTRLLVL.

J is TRBJ1-2 and V is TRBV6-5; possible D gene TRBD1, 5 bases. V was trimmed by 5 bases and J by 4 bases, leaving 17 bases between them. Germline assignment: CDR1 MNHEY and CDR2 SVGAGI. This CDR3 region has 15 residues. The CDR3 region is CASSPGVGGIYGYTF. CDR3 coding DNA: TGTGCCAGCAGTCCGGGGGTCGGGGGAATCTATGGCTACACCTTC.

The chain combines TRBV7-6 with TRBJ1-3; D not certain. The germline V gene has CDR1 SGHVS and CDR2 FNYEAQ. The V gene lost 6 bases and the J gene lost 0 bases, with 9 bases spanning the gap. CDR3 length: 14 amino acids. CDR3 nucleotide sequence: TGTGCCAGCAGTACCACGGGCTCTGGAAACACCATATATTTT. Translated, it gives CASSTTGSGNTIYF.

The J gene is TRBJ2-5, the V gene TRBV7-7; 8 positions agree with TRBD1. Losses at the gene ends were 4 bases for V and 3 bases for J; bases not matched to a gene: 10. Germline V gene lookup returns CDR1 SSHAT and CDR2 FNYEAQ (reference sequence). The CDR3 totals 16 residues. DNA of the CDR3: TGTGCCAGCAGCTCGACAGGGGAATGGGGCAAAGAGACCCAGTACTTC. It codes for CASSSTGEWGKETQYF.

This chain connects TRBV18 to TRBJ1-1; unclear D gene. V was cut by 1 base and J by 4 bases, with 7 bases left in between. CDR1 and CDR2 (germline): KGHSH, LQKENI. This CDR3 contains 13 residues. In DNA form, the CDR3 reads TGTGCCAGCTCACCACTTTCCGGCACTGAAGCTTTCTTT. The encoded protein is CASSPLSGTEAFF.

The rearrangement joins TRBV7-3 to TRBJ2-1; TRBD2 agrees at 8 bases. CDR3 length equals 16 residues. From germline, CDR1 is SGHTA and CDR2 FQGTGA. V lost 5 bases, J lost 0 bases, and 6 bases stayed unmatched. The CDR3 DNA reads as TGTGCCAGCAGCGCCCTCGCGGGGGGCTCCTACAATGAGCAGTTCTTC. Its protein product is CASSALAGGSYNEQFF. Using reference TRBV7-3 and TRBJ2-1 for the parts outside the CDR3, the full variable domain is GAGVSQTPSNKVTEKGKYVELRCDPISGHTALYWYRQSLGQGPEFLIYFQGTGAADDSGLPNDRFFAVRPEGSVSTLKIQRTERGDSAVYLCASSALAGGSYNEQFFGPGTRLTVL.

The rearrangement joins TRBV30 to TRBJ2-3; D call uncertain. This CDR3 contains 13 residues. Germline loops: CDR1 GTSNPN, CDR2 SVGIG (reference sequence). V shed 4 bases and J shed 5 bases, with 13 bases lying between them. The CDR3 DNA is TGTGCCTGGACAGGTTTTCGAAGAGATACGCAGTATTTT. It yields the protein CAWTGFRRDTQYF.

This chain connects TRBV7-2 to TRBJ2-3, with D maybe TRBD1 (5 bases). Germline CDR1 reads SGHTA; CDR2 reads FQGNSA. The CDR3 runs 16 residues. V was clipped by 4 bases and J by 2 bases, with 16 bases between them. For the CDR3, the DNA is TGTGCCAGCAGCTGGGGCAGGGAAAGGTTCACAGATACGCAGTATTTT. It is translated as CASSWGRERFTDTQYF.

This chain links TRBV27 with TRBJ1-2, with D possibly being TRBD1 (6 bases). The germline CDR1 and CDR2 sequences are MNHEY and SMNVEV (reference sequence). The CDR3 extends over 11 amino acids. Deletions cut 6 bases from V and 11 bases from J, with 13 bases between. CDR3 region: CASRGGLRYTF. In nucleotides, the CDR3 is TGTGCCAGCAGGGGGGGGCTAAGGTACACCTTC.